Shown below are 5 T cell receptor beta chains from a single sample sequenced in a study of PD-L1 blockade in urothelial cancer. Profiled with immunoSEQ multiplex PCR; TCRdb holds only in-frame clones, not every one. In the table there are over 45,000 clones, 87% of which are singletons. The sequencing used PBMCs, collected around atezolizumab (anti-PD-L1) treatment. All receptors come from a man between 60 and 75 years old with urothelial cancer.

This clone came up a few times. The chain employs TRBV18 and TRBJ1-2; D might be TRBD1 (5 bases). This CDR3 region has 14 residues. Germline V lookup: CDR1 KGHSH, CDR2 LQKENI. V gave up 2 bases and J gave up 4 bases, with 11 bases separating them. The CDR3 DNA is TGTGCCAGCTCACCAGAGGGAGGGGCCTATGGCTACACCTTC. Protein sequence: CASSPEGGAYGYTF.

The chain recombines TRBV18 with TRBJ2-6; D perhaps matches TRBD1 (6 bases). Germline CDR1 KGHSH, CDR2 LQKENI. The CDR3 loop spans 17 amino acids. V was trimmed by 5 bases and J by 1 base, leaving 15 bases between them. The CDR3 sequence: CASSTGTLDSGANVLTF. CDR3 nucleotide sequence: TGTGCCAGCTCAACCGGGACATTAGATTCTGGGGCCAACGTCCTGACTTTC.

The chain carries TRBV6-1 and TRBJ2-3, with D uncertain. Trimming cost V 6 bases and J 6 bases, with 13 bases left between them. Germline V gene sequence: CDR1 MNHNS, CDR2 SASEGT. The CDR3 is 13 residues long. The CDR3 DNA reads TGTGCCAGCAGCAAGGAGAGCCCCGATACGCAGTATTTT. Amino acid sequence: CASSKESPDTQYF.

The chain joins TRBV7-3 to TRBJ2-5; tentatively, D is TRBD2 (6 bases). V lost 6 bases and J lost 0, with 11 bases in between. CDR1 and CDR2 (germline): SGHTA, FQGTGA. CDR3 length: 14 residues. The CDR3 nucleotides are TGTGCCAGCAGGAACGGCGGGAACCAAGAGACCCAGTACTTC. Protein sequence: CASRNGGNQETQYF.

This chain joins TRBV4-1 and TRBJ2-2; 8 bases map to TRBD1. CDR1 MGHRA and CDR2 YSYEKL come from the germline V gene. CDR3 length: 16 residues. Losses at the gene ends were 2 bases for V and 7 bases for J; bases not matched to a gene: 9. CDR3: CASSQLSRGLDGELFF. The CDR3 coding sequence is TGCGCCAGCAGCCAATTGAGCAGGGGGCTAGACGGGGAGCTGTTTTTT.